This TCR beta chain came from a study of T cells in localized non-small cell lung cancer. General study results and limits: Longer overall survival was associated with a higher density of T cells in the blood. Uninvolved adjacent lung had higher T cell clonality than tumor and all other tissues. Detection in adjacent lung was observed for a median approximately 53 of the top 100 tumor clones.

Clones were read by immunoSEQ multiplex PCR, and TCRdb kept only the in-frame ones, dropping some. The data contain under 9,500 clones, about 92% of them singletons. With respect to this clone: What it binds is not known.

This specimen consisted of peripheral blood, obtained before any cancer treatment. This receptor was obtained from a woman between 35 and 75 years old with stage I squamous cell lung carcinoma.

CDR3: CASSYSPGFWSLHF. The CDR3 coding sequence is TGTGCCAGCAGTTACTCGCCGGGGTTTTGGTCCCTCCACTTT. The chain carries TRBV6-6 and TRBJ1-6, with D uncertain. V was trimmed by 0 bases and J by 14 bases, leaving 14 bases between them. This CDR3 has 14 residues. The germline V gene has CDR1 MNHNY and CDR2 SVGAGI (reference sequence).